This passage covers 29 T cell receptor beta chains from one sample sequenced in a study of TIL therapy for anti-PD-1-resistant metastatic lung cancer. The libraries were made with immunoSEQ v3. Generated by immunoSEQ multiplex PCR, the TCRdb table keeps only in-frame clones and is missing some. The sample has 45,000 to 75,000 clones, around nine tenths seen once. Time point here: pre-treatment sample, taken before nivolumab and TIL therapy. Sequenced material: blood, taken at baseline. The origin of the receptors is a person between 25 and 79 years old with non-small cell lung cancer.

This chain uses TRBV5-5 with TRBJ2-6, with D perhaps matching TRBD2 (6 bases). The CDR3 is 18 residues long. Trimming took off 6 bases at V and 5 bases at J, with 24 bases between the two ends. Germline lookup yields CDR1 SGHKS and CDR2 YYEKEE (reference sequence). This CDR3 reads CASTFASGVHLWANVLTF. CDR3 DNA: TGTGCCAGCACTTTTGCGTCGGGGGTCCACCTGTGGGCCAACGTCCTGACTTTC.

This clone was detected once. The chain links TRBV25-1 to TRBJ1-6; D gene ambiguous. In germline, CDR1 is MGHDK, CDR2 SYGVNS. V was trimmed by 5 bases and J by 0 bases, leaving 5 bases between them. This CDR3 has 14 residues. The CDR3 spells CASSSGSYNSPLHF. The CDR3 coding sequence is TGTGCCAGCAGTTCGGGCTCCTATAATTCACCCCTCCACTTT.

The gene calls are TRBV28 and TRBJ2-2; D unresolved. Between the trimmed V and J ends, which lost 5 bases and 3 bases, there was a span of 16 bases. CDR3 length: 16 residues. CDR1 is MDHEN, CDR2 SYDVKM, per germline. DNA for the CDR3: TGTGCCAGCAGTCCCCTCCGAAGGTCAGACACCGGGGAGCTGTTTTTT. Its translation: CASSPLRRSDTGELFF.

This rearrangement joins TRBV7-3 to TRBJ2-1; D perhaps matches TRBD2 (5 bases). Trimming left V 4 bases short and J 9 bases short, with 13 bases between. CDR1 is SGHTA and CDR2 is FQGTGA in the germline V gene. The CDR3 runs to 13 residues. The CDR3 spells CASSSRTGGEQFF. CDR3 bases: TGTGCCAGCAGCTCGAGAACTGGAGGTGAGCAGTTCTTC.

The gene calls are TRBV4-2 and TRBJ1-2; TRBD1 aligns across 7 bases. This CDR3 has 16 residues. Germline CDR1 is LGHNA and CDR2 is YNFKEQ. V gave up 0 bases and J gave up 2 bases; unmatched junction bases: 6. The CDR3: CASSQDPGQPNYGYTF. CDR3 in DNA: TGTGCCAGCAGCCAAGATCCGGGACAGCCAAACTATGGCTACACCTTC.

The chain employs TRBV27 and TRBJ1-4; D may be TRBD1 (5 bases). Trimming took off 1 base at V and 3 bases at J, with 6 bases between the two ends. Germline V gene lookup returns CDR1 MNHEY and CDR2 SMNVEV (reference sequence). The CDR3 sequence is 14 residues long. CDR3 in amino acids: CASSLWGANEKLFF. The CDR3, as DNA: TGTGCCAGCAGTTTATGGGGGGCTAATGAAAAACTGTTTTTT.

The V call is TRBV18, the J call TRBJ2-2, with D perhaps matching TRBD1 (6 bases). The CDR3 covers 15 residues. The V and J ends lost 5 bases and 1 base respectively, with 11 bases between them. Germline values: CDR1 KGHSH, CDR2 LQKENI. Here the CDR3 reads CASSEMTGNTGELFF. The CDR3 nucleotides are TGTGCCAGCTCAGAGATGACAGGGAACACCGGGGAGCTGTTTTTT.

This chain uses TRBV2 with TRBJ2-1; 7 bases line up with TRBD2. This CDR3 region has 17 residues. The V gene's germline CDR1 is SNHLY and CDR2 FYNNEI. V shed 3 bases, J shed 5 bases, and the junction held 13 bases outside the gene matches. The CDR3 region has the DNA TGTGCCAGCAGTGAGCAATCCCCCAGGGACTATGACAATGAGCAGTTCTTC. Translated: CASSEQSPRDYDNEQFF.

This chain links TRBV5-5 with TRBJ1-2, with 8 bases fitting TRBD1. The V gene end was trimmed by 0 bases and the J gene end by 4 bases; junction bases not matched to a gene: 5. This CDR3 has 15 amino acids. Germline values: CDR1 SGHKS, CDR2 YYEKEE (reference sequence). CDR3: CASSLGGQALYGYTF. As DNA, the CDR3 is TGTGCCAGCAGCTTGGGGGGACAGGCCCTCTATGGCTACACCTTC.

This clone has just a few counts. This chain links TRBV10-3 with TRBJ1-1, with D unresolved. CDR1 ENHRY and CDR2 SYGVKD come from the germline V gene. The CDR3 covers 10 residues. The CDR3, as DNA: TGTGCAACCGGGAACACTGAAGCTTTCTTT. Translation gives CATGNTEAFF.

This clone was seen once. The chain couples TRBV10-3 to TRBJ2-7; no clear D gene. The CDR3 runs 11 residues. V lost 3 bases and J 0 bases, leaving 0 bases between the germline ends. Germline CDR1 and CDR2: ENHRY and SYGVKD. In DNA form, the CDR3 reads TGTGCCATCAGTGACTCCTACGAGCAGTACTTC. Translating it yields CAISDSYEQYF.

The chain employs TRBV4-1 and TRBJ2-3, with D possibly TRBD2 on 7 matching bases. CDR3 size: 18 residues. Trimming took 4 bases from V and 1 from J, leaving 21 bases between them. Looked up from germline, CDR1 is MGHRA and CDR2 is YSYEKL. Here the CDR3 DNA reads TGCGCCAGCAGCCGACAGCCCTCAAGGGGGAGGGGCACAGATACGCAGTATTTT. This sequence encodes CASSRQPSRGRGTDTQYF.

This clone appeared once. The rearrangement links TRBV27 to TRBJ2-4; 7 bases line up with TRBD1. Trimming at V came to 4 bases and at J to 4 bases, leaving 4 bases not matched to a gene. Per the germline V gene, CDR1 is MNHEY and CDR2 is SMNVEV (reference sequence). The length of the CDR3 is 14 residues. The CDR3 bases are TGTGCCAGCAGTTCGATGACAGGGAAAAACATTCAGTACTTC. It translates to CASSSMTGKNIQYF.

This sequence joins TRBV4-1 and TRBJ2-3, with TRBD2 matching 13 bases. Germline V gives CDR1 MGHRA, CDR2 YSYEKL. The V gene end was trimmed by 2 bases and the J gene end by 0 bases; junction bases not matched to a gene: 8. The CDR3 spans 19 residues. CDR3 in amino acids: CASSQPRLAGGSSTDTQYF. In DNA form, the CDR3 reads TGCGCCAGCAGCCAACCGCGACTAGCGGGGGGTTCTAGCACAGATACGCAGTATTTT.

The CDR3 is CASSRTSQGSRVSYEQYF. The DNA of the CDR3 is TGTGCCAGCAGTCGGACTAGCCAAGGATCTCGGGTCTCCTACGAGCAGTACTTC. The chain joins TRBV27 to TRBJ2-7; 8 bases are a match to TRBD2. CDR3 length equals 18 residues. The V and J ends lost 5 bases and 0 bases, in that order; junction bases with no gene match: 15. CDR1 is MNHEY and CDR2 is SMNVEV in the germline V gene (reference sequence).

The CDR3: CASSYRRPTYEQYF. In DNA form, the CDR3 reads TGTGCCAGCAGTTATCGCAGGCCGACCTACGAGCAGTACTTC. The chain combines TRBV6-5 with TRBJ2-7; D gene uncertain. The CDR3 has 14 residues. The V end was cut by 3 bases, the J end by 2 bases, with 11 bases between. Germline loops: CDR1 MNHEY, CDR2 SVGAGI.

The chain combines TRBV5-1 with TRBJ2-1, with D perhaps given as TRBD1 or TRBD2 (5 bases each). This CDR3 has 14 residues. Germline V gene sequence: CDR1 SGHRS, CDR2 YFSETQ. Trimming stripped 7 bases from V and 0 bases from J, with 11 bases between. CDR3 in DNA: TGCGCCAGCTCCGAGGGGAGCTCCTACAATGAGCAGTTCTTC. Amino acids: CASSEGSSYNEQFF. Variable domain in full (rest from reference TRBV5-1 and TRBJ2-1): KAGVTQTPRYLIKTRGQQVTLSCSPISGHRSVSWYQQTPGQGLQFLFEYFSETQRNKGNFPGRFSGRQFSNSRSEMNVSTLELGDSALYLCASSEGSSYNEQFFGPGTRLTVL.

The chain employs TRBV14 and TRBJ2-2; D unclear. Looked up from germline, CDR1 is SGHDN and CDR2 is FVKESK. CDR3 size: 18 residues. Trimming removed 0 bases at V and 2 bases at J, with 16 bases between. The CDR3 sequence: CASSQDKKGRVNTGELFF. The CDR3 DNA sequence: TGTGCCAGCAGCCAAGATAAAAAGGGTCGGGTAAACACCGGGGAGCTGTTTTTT.

This clone was counted a single time. This chain uses TRBV27 with TRBJ1-1, with D hard to call. Germline V gives CDR1 MNHEY, CDR2 SMNVEV (reference sequence). The CDR3 has 13 amino acids. V shed 0 bases and J shed 7 bases, with 9 bases lying between them. CDR3 loop: CASSLSVKVEAFF. CDR3 nucleotides: TGTGCCAGCAGTTTATCGGTGAAGGTTGAAGCTTTCTTT.

The chain joins TRBV27 to TRBJ1-2, with no clear D. V lost 8 bases and J lost 5, with 15 bases in between. Germline loops: CDR1 MNHEY, CDR2 SMNVEV (reference sequence). This CDR3 contains 13 residues. The CDR3 sequence is CASRDSSGYGYTF. The CDR3 DNA sequence: TGTGCCAGCCGGGATTCTTCCGGATATGGCTACACCTTC.

This clone was seen once. The gene calls are TRBV5-1 and TRBJ2-3, with 9 bases lining up with TRBD2. The CDR3 has 20 amino acids. After removal of 2 bases from V and 3 bases from J, the junction contained 19 bases not matched to a gene. From germline, CDR1 is SGHRS and CDR2 YFSETQ. The DNA for the CDR3 is TGCGCCAGCAGCTTTTTAGCGATGGGGGCGGGAGGGCCCGCGACAGATACGCAGTATTTT. Its translation: CASSFLAMGAGGPATDTQYF.

This chain uses TRBV19 with TRBJ1-2; a weak D match, TRBD1 (5 bases). Trimming removed 4 bases from V and 1 base from J, with 7 bases in between. The CDR3 loop spans 13 amino acids. In germline, CDR1 is LNHDA, CDR2 SQIVND (reference sequence). The CDR3 protein is CASSRGINYGYTF. Here the CDR3 DNA reads TGTGCCAGTAGTAGGGGGATTAACTATGGCTACACCTTC. The full variable domain, completed using reference TRBV19 and TRBJ1-2, is DGGITQSPKYLFRKEGQNVTLSCEQNLNHDAMYWYRQDPGQGLRLIYYSQIVNDFQKGDIAEGYSVSREKKESFPLTVTSAQKNPTAFYLCASSRGINYGYTFGSGTRLTVV.

V gene TRBV11-3 combines with J gene TRBJ2-3, with D uncertain. The V gene's germline CDR1 is SGHNT and CDR2 YENEEA. The CDR3 extends over 14 amino acids. Deletions cut 3 bases from V and 1 base from J, with 8 bases between. CDR3 nucleotides: TGTGCCAGCAGCTTGGGCGAACGCACAGATACGCAGTATTTT. Translation: CASSLGERTDTQYF.

This chain uses TRBV30 with TRBJ1-1, with D tentatively TRBD1 (5 bases). The germline V gene encodes CDR1 GTSNPN and CDR2 SVGIG (reference sequence). The CDR3 contains 13 residues. V lost 6 bases, J lost 2 bases, and 13 bases lay in between. The CDR3, as DNA: TGTGCCTGCCGGGGCGCGGCAAACACTGAAGCTTTCTTT. Amino acids: CACRGAANTEAFF. The full variable domain, completed using reference TRBV30 and TRBJ1-1, is SQTIHQWPATLVQPVGSPLSLECTVEGTSNPNLYWYRQAAGRGLQLLFYSVGIGQISSEVPQNLSASRPQDRQFILSSKKLLLSDSGFYLCACRGAANTEAFFGQGTRLTVV.

This clone has just one count. The chain uses TRBV12-3 or TRBV12-4 and TRBJ1-2; weak D call: TRBD1 (6 bases). V was clipped by 7 bases and J by 5 bases, with 14 bases between them. This CDR3 comprises 13 residues. This CDR3 reads CASTIGGAYGYTF. CDR3 nucleotides: TGTGCCAGCACCATCGGGGGGGCTTATGGCTACACCTTC.

The genes are TRBV4-1 and TRBJ2-1; 15 nucleotides agree with TRBD2. Germline V gene data show CDR1 as MGHRA and CDR2 as YSYEKL. J was trimmed by 9 bases and V by 4 bases; bases with no gene match: 10. The CDR3 has 17 residues. This CDR3 is CASSLLGLAGGRGEQFF. The CDR3 coding sequence is TGCGCCAGCAGCCTCCTCGGACTAGCGGGAGGGCGTGGTGAGCAGTTCTTC.

CDR3 DNA sequence: TGTGCCAGCAGCTTAGTCGGGAGTTGGGTGGGTGAGCAGTTCTTC. Translating gives CASSLVGSWVGEQFF. The chain recombines TRBV7-9 with TRBJ2-1; weak D call: TRBD2 (6 bases). From germline, CDR1 is SEHNR and CDR2 FQNEAQ (reference sequence). Trimming removed 1 base from V and 9 bases from J, with 16 bases in between. CDR3 length equals 15 residues.

The chain couples TRBV11-2 to TRBJ2-7; D perhaps matches TRBD1 (5 bases). The CDR3 consists of 17 residues. Between the trimmed V and J ends, which lost 0 bases and 3 bases, there was a span of 18 bases. Germline V gene lookup returns CDR1 SGHAT and CDR2 FQNNGV. This CDR3 reads CASSLDLGRAKGYEQYF. The DNA of the CDR3 is TGTGCCAGCAGCTTAGATCTCGGCAGGGCAAAAGGCTACGAGCAGTACTTC.

V gene TRBV5-1 combines with J gene TRBJ1-2; D may be TRBD1 (5 bases). Germline V gene lookup returns CDR1 SGHRS and CDR2 YFSETQ. V shed 0 bases and J shed 4 bases, with 16 bases lying between them. This CDR3 is built from 16 residues. CDR3 region: CASSLDAGPKTYGYTF. CDR3 DNA: TGCGCCAGCAGCTTGGATGCGGGACCCAAAACCTATGGCTACACCTTC.